These 21 T cell receptor beta chains share one sample of origin, sequenced in a study of T cell changes during pregnancy in multiple sclerosis. Generated by immunoSEQ multiplex PCR, the TCRdb table keeps only in-frame clones and is missing some. The sample holds approximately 37,000 clones, roughly 93% seen once. Sequenced here: CD4+ T cells from peripheral blood mononuclear cells, sampled before pregnancy. The receptor set was obtained from a female donor with multiple sclerosis, enrolled in a pregnancy study.

The rearrangement joins TRBV4-1 to TRBJ2-7; 14 positions match TRBD2. CDR3 length: 17 amino acids. Germline CDR1 and CDR2: MGHRA and YSYEKL. V shed 0 bases and J 4 bases; nucleotides not matched to a gene: 5. Here the CDR3 reads CASSQDRTSGRPYEQYF. For the CDR3, the DNA is TGCGCCAGCAGCCAAGACCGGACTAGCGGGAGGCCTTACGAGCAGTACTTC.

This clone appeared a single time. The chain has TRBV6-5 and TRBJ1-1; D is possibly TRBD1 (6 bases). The CDR3 runs to 14 residues. Germline CDR1 reads MNHEY; CDR2 reads SVGAGI. Trimming cost V 5 bases and J 6 bases, with 16 bases left between them. CDR3 amino acids: CASSRRTGSAEAFF. Written as DNA, the CDR3 is TGTGCCAGCAGTCGGAGAACAGGGAGCGCTGAAGCTTTCTTT.

This clone was observed once. The J gene is TRBJ1-1, the V gene TRBV23-1, with D uncertain. TRBV23-1 is reported as an ORF; its role is uncertain. This CDR3 is 16 amino acids long. V lost 2 bases, J lost 1 base, and 14 bases lay in between. The CDR3 protein is CASSQPPSERNTEAFF. CDR3 nucleotide sequence: TGCGCCAGCAGTCAACCCCCTAGTGAGAGGAACACTGAAGCTTTCTTT.

This clone was picked up one time. The chain is built from TRBV29-1 and TRBJ2-1, with 9 bases that match TRBD2. The CDR3 sequence is 17 residues long. Looked up from germline, CDR1 is SQVTM and CDR2 is ANQGSEA. Unmatched junction bases numbered 13, after V lost 0 bases and J lost 7 bases. CDR3 in amino acids: CSVEDPRGGALTNEQFF. CDR3 nucleotides: TGCAGCGTTGAAGATCCGCGCGGGGGGGCCCTAACAAATGAGCAGTTCTTC.

As regards this clone: Other DNA sequences in the same sample also yield this CDR3. The J gene is TRBJ1-4, the V gene TRBV19, with 10 bases fitting TRBD1. Germline loops: CDR1 LNHDA, CDR2 SQIVND (reference sequence). With 6 bases clipped from V and 7 bases from J, the junction kept 8 bases outside the gene matches. The CDR3 sequence is 15 residues long. Here the CDR3 DNA reads TGTGCCAGTAGCATCGGACAGGGGGTCTCTGAAAAACTGTTTTTT. Encoded protein: CASSIGQGVSEKLFF.

The chain joins TRBV6-5 to TRBJ2-7; 7 nucleotides agree with TRBD2. Germline V gene sequence: CDR1 MNHEY, CDR2 SVGAGI. V trimming: 2 bases; J trimming: 6 bases; junction bases outside the gene matches: 4. CDR3 length: 13 amino acids. This CDR3 reads CASSYKRGGEQYF. DNA of the CDR3: TGTGCCAGCAGTTACAAGCGGGGCGGCGAGCAGTACTTC.

This sequence joins TRBV5-1 and TRBJ2-7; weak D call: TRBD2 (5 bases). Trimming stripped 2 bases from V and 0 bases from J, with 9 bases between. This CDR3 has 14 residues. Germline CDR1 is SGHRS and CDR2 is YFSETQ. CDR3 coding DNA: TGCGCCAGCAGCTTAAGCGGAAACTCCTACGAGCAGTACTTC. As protein: CASSLSGNSYEQYF.

The chain uses TRBV28 and TRBJ2-7; 10 bases agree with TRBD1. With 4 bases clipped from V and 4 bases from J, the junction kept 4 bases outside the gene matches. This CDR3 comprises 14 residues. Germline lookup yields CDR1 MDHEN and CDR2 SYDVKM. Here the CDR3 DNA reads TGTGCCAGCAGTTCGCCGGGACAGGGGTACGAGCAGTACTTC. Amino acid sequence: CASSSPGQGYEQYF.

The rearrangement joins TRBV30 to TRBJ1-1; a possible D gene is TRBD1 (5 bases). CDR1 and CDR2 from the germline V gene are GTSNPN and SVGIG (reference sequence). The CDR3 covers 13 residues. The germline V and J ends were trimmed by 1 base and 6 bases, with 12 bases remaining between them. CDR3 loop: CAWSETRVSEAFF. The CDR3 region has the DNA TGTGCCTGGAGTGAAACCAGGGTCTCTGAAGCTTTCTTT.

CDR3 region: CASSFQTGNVDTQYF. CDR3 DNA sequence: TGTGCCAGTAGTTTTCAGACAGGGAACGTTGATACGCAGTATTTT. The chain carries TRBV19 and TRBJ2-3; 7 bases map to TRBD1. This CDR3 region has 15 residues. Germline CDR1 reads LNHDA; CDR2 reads SQIVND (reference sequence). J gave up 6 bases and V 5 bases, and 11 bases lay outside the gene matches.

The chain has TRBV29-1 and TRBJ2-1, with 15 bases that match TRBD2. Germline V gives CDR1 SQVTM, CDR2 ANQGSEA. CDR3 length: 15 amino acids. Unmatched junction bases numbered 4, after V lost 6 bases and J lost 4 bases. The CDR3 DNA reads TGCAGCGTCCCGGGACTAGCGGGAGGATACAATGAGCAGTTCTTC. Protein sequence: CSVPGLAGGYNEQFF.

V is TRBV18 and J is TRBJ1-2; TRBD1 agrees at 9 bases. The CDR3 extends over 13 amino acids. V lost 3 bases and J lost 6; bases outside the gene matches: 2. Germline V CDR1 and CDR2: KGHSH, LQKENI. In DNA, the CDR3 is TGTGCCAGCTCACCTGGGGACAGGGATGGCTACACCTTC. Translating it yields CASSPGDRDGYTF. Together with reference TRBV18 and TRBJ1-2, the CDR3 gives the full variable domain: NAGVMQNPRHLVRRRGQEARLRCSPMKGHSHVYWYRQLPEEGLKFMVYLQKENIIDESGMPKERFSAEFPKEGPSILRIQQVVRGDSAAYFCASSPGDRDGYTFGSGTRLTVV.

The CDR3 nucleotides are TGCGCCAGCAGCTTGGGGCTAGCGGGGCCCTACAATGAGCAGTTCTTC. The encoded protein is CASSLGLAGPYNEQFF. This rearrangement joins TRBV5-1 to TRBJ2-1; the match to TRBD2 covers 9 bases. In germline, CDR1 is SGHRS, CDR2 YFSETQ. After removal of 0 bases from V and 2 bases from J, the junction contained 3 bases not matched to a gene. The CDR3 extends over 16 amino acids.

The chain links TRBV28 to TRBJ1-5; D call uncertain. V gave up 5 bases and J gave up 2 bases, with 13 bases separating them. There are 15 residues in the CDR3. The germline gives CDR1 MDHEN, CDR2 SYDVKM. The CDR3 region is CASSEEQFGNQPQHF. The CDR3 bases are TGTGCCAGCAGTGAAGAACAGTTTGGCAATCAGCCCCAGCATTTT.

V and J are TRBV14 and TRBJ2-1, with 8 bases lining up with TRBD1. V shed 1 base and J 4 bases; nucleotides not matched to a gene: 12. In germline, CDR1 is SGHDN, CDR2 FVKESK. The CDR3 has 18 residues. The CDR3 protein is CASSQVGRGLISYNEQFF. The CDR3 bases are TGTGCCAGCAGCCAAGTTGGCAGGGGGCTTATTAGTTACAATGAGCAGTTCTTC.

The chain employs TRBV13 and TRBJ2-2; 8 nucleotides line up with TRBD1. Germline V gives CDR1 PRHDT, CDR2 FYEKMQ (reference sequence). V dropped 6 bases and J dropped 5; count of bases not matched to a gene: 11. The CDR3 has 16 residues. The CDR3 here is CASSQQDRVRTGELFF. The DNA for the CDR3 is TGTGCCAGCAGTCAACAGGACAGGGTTCGGACCGGGGAGCTGTTTTTT.

The rearrangement links TRBV6-8 to TRBJ2-2; maybe TRBD2 (5 bases). The CDR3 is made up of 14 amino acids. In germline, CDR1 is MNHGY, CDR2 SAAAGT. With 8 bases removed from V and 2 bases from J, the gap between germline ends came to 12 bases. The CDR3 loop is CASDRAANTGELFF. The CDR3 DNA sequence: TGTGCCAGCGATCGAGCGGCAAACACCGGGGAGCTGTTTTTT.

The chain employs TRBV2 and TRBJ2-7, with 8 bases matching TRBD2. The CDR3 totals 14 residues. V gave up 3 bases and J gave up 5 bases; unmatched junction bases: 6. Germline V gene data show CDR1 as SNHLY and CDR2 as FYNNEI. The CDR3 sequence: CASSDMFGGDEQYF. The CDR3 DNA reads TGTGCCAGCAGTGATATGTTCGGGGGGGACGAGCAGTACTTC.

The chain employs TRBV2 and TRBJ2-6; 11 bases map to TRBD1. Germline trimming cut 9 bases from V and 4 bases from J; bases unmatched to any gene: 8. Germline CDR1 reads SNHLY; CDR2 reads FYNNEI. The CDR3 loop spans 16 amino acids. CDR3 DNA: TGTGCCAGAGCCAGGACAGGGGGCTCAGGGGCCAACGTCCTGACTTTC. This sequence encodes CARARTGGSGANVLTF. Full variable domain (rest looked up from reference TRBV2 and TRBJ2-6): EPEVTQTPSHQVTQMGQEVILRCVPISNHLYFYWYRQILGQKVEFLVSFYNNEISEKSEIFDDQFSVERPDGSNFTLKIRSTKLEDSAMYFCARARTGGSGANVLTFGAGSRLTVL.

The rearrangement links TRBV27 to TRBJ2-2; 10 bases fit TRBD2. The germline V gene encodes CDR1 MNHEY and CDR2 SMNVEV (reference sequence). The CDR3 length is 15 residues. V shed 3 bases, J shed 4 bases, and the junction held 2 bases outside the gene matches. The CDR3 nucleotides are TGTGCCAGCAGTTTGACTAGCGGGCCCACCGGGGAGCTGTTTTTT. It translates to CASSLTSGPTGELFF.

This chain joins TRBV15 and TRBJ2-1; 14 nucleotides match TRBD2. With 0 bases clipped from V and 1 base from J, the junction kept 8 bases outside the gene matches. Germline V lookup: CDR1 LNHNV, CDR2 YYDKDF (reference sequence). The CDR3 contains 20 residues. CDR3 amino acids: CATSRDRGTSGRGSYNEQFF. The CDR3 DNA follows: TGTGCCACCAGCAGAGATCGTGGGACTAGCGGGAGAGGTTCCTACAATGAGCAGTTCTTC.